These 25 T cell receptor beta chains share one sample of origin, sequenced in a study of early T cells in non-severe SARS-CoV-2 infection. TCRdb reprocessed the 5' RACE reads via MiXCR and lists one record per CDR3 protein. The sample lists roughly 81,000 distinct CDR3 sequences, roughly an eighth occurring once. Sequencing used whole blood. These TCRs come from an adult who was a healthcare worker with PCR-confirmed SARS-CoV-2 infection or an uninfected control (not recorded which).

Written as DNA, the CDR3 is TGTGCCACCAGCAGGGGGACAGACCCCTACAATGAGCAGTTCTTC. It encodes CATSRGTDPYNEQFF. The rearrangement links TRBV15 to TRBJ2-1; 7 bases fit TRBD1. Trimming cost V 3 bases and J 2 bases; bases outside gene matches: 4. The CDR3 loop spans 15 amino acids. Per germline, CDR1 LNHNV and CDR2 YYDKDF (reference sequence).

This clonotype came up many times. This sequence joins TRBV10-3 and TRBJ1-1; TRBD1 might be the D (5 bases). Germline CDR1 ENHRY, CDR2 SYGVKD. V shed 4 bases and J shed 0 bases, with 12 bases lying between them. CDR3 size: 15 residues. The CDR3 DNA reads as TGTGCCATCAGTGGCCATCAGGGATTGAACACTGAAGCTTTCTTT. Its translation: CAISGHQGLNTEAFF.

This clonotype was detected only a few times. The chain joins TRBV5-4 to TRBJ2-2, with 10 bases lining up with TRBD1. V gave up 2 bases and J gave up 4 bases; unmatched junction bases: 2. CDR3 length: 15 amino acids. Germline assignment: CDR1 SGHNT and CDR2 YYREEE (reference sequence). The CDR3 is CASSLRTGGTGELFF. For the CDR3, the DNA is TGTGCCAGCAGCTTAAGGACAGGGGGCACCGGGGAGCTGTTTTTT.

The V and J genes are TRBV6-1 and TRBJ2-1; TRBD2 matches at 10 bases. Trimming removed 5 bases from V and 3 bases from J; junction bases left unmatched: 7. Germline V gene lookup returns CDR1 MNHNS and CDR2 SASEGT. This CDR3 is 16 amino acids long. Written as DNA, the CDR3 is TGTGCCAGCAGTTCCCAGGGACTAGCGAGCTACAATGAGCAGTTCTTC. Protein: CASSSQGLASYNEQFF.

This chain joins TRBV4-1 and TRBJ2-3; 10 bases match TRBD2. Germline assignment: CDR1 MGHRA and CDR2 YSYEKL. This CDR3 spans 17 amino acids. The junction had 9 bases not matched to a gene; V was cut back by 1 base and J by 5 bases. The CDR3: CASSQVPSGSGRDTQYF. The CDR3 nucleotides are TGCGCCAGCAGCCAAGTACCTAGCGGGAGTGGAAGAGATACGCAGTATTTT.

This clonotype has a count of ten or more. The chain is built from TRBV6-5 and TRBJ2-5; 8 bases agree with TRBD1. CDR1 and CDR2 from the germline V gene are MNHEY and SVGAGI. V gave up 6 bases and J gave up 5 bases; unmatched junction bases: 14. CDR3 length: 16 amino acids. The CDR3 nucleotides read TGTGCCAGCAGCCGACAGGGGCTGACTCCGGGGGAGACCCAGTACTTC. It translates to CASSRQGLTPGETQYF.

This clonotype was recorded a few times. This chain's CDR3 is CASSSLQGFPDTQYF. DNA for the CDR3: TGCGCCAGCAGTTCACTCCAGGGGTTCCCAGATACGCAGTATTTT. V usage is TRBV4-1 and J usage is TRBJ2-3; weak D call: TRBD1 (6 bases). Germline CDR1 is MGHRA and CDR2 is YSYEKL. Trimming pared 6 bases from V and 4 bases from J, leaving 17 bases between. The CDR3 contains 15 residues.

Details on this clonotype: A far larger clone differs by one base, so this is likely a read error. The chain is built from TRBV12-3 or TRBV12-4 and TRBJ1-1; D gene uncertain. V lost 5 bases to trimming and J lost 0 bases, with 4 bases between them. CDR3 size: 12 residues. The CDR3 region is CASSPVNTEAFF. CDR3 in DNA: TGTGCCAGCAGTCCAGTGAACACTGAAGCTTTCTTT.

This clonotype appeared a few times. The CDR3 DNA sequence: TGCGCCAGCAGCCCGCGGGGGGTAAATGAGCAGTTCTTC. The encoded protein is CASSPRGVNEQFF. The chain is built from TRBV5-1 and TRBJ2-1; 8 bases map to TRBD2. CDR1 is SGHRS and CDR2 is YFSETQ in the germline V gene. This CDR3 is built from 13 residues. J gave up 7 bases and V 4 bases, and 4 bases lay outside the gene matches. The full variable domain, in which reference TRBV5-1 and TRBJ2-1 provide the parts outside the CDR3, is KAGVTQTPRYLIKTRGQQVTLSCSPISGHRSVSWYQQTPGQGLQFLFEYFSETQRNKGNFPGRFSGRQFSNSRSEMNVSTLELGDSALYLCASSPRGVNEQFFGPGTRLTVL.

This clonotype was counted at least ten times. The chain links TRBV28 to TRBJ1-2; unclear D gene. V was shortened by 3 bases and J by 9 bases, with 20 bases between the two germline ends. This CDR3 has 15 residues. The germline V gene encodes CDR1 MDHEN and CDR2 SYDVKM. CDR3 in DNA: TGTGCCAGCAGTTTTCAGTTCCGGACGGCCATTAGCTACACCTTC. This codes for CASSFQFRTAISYTF.

Many counts were recorded for this clonotype. The rearrangement joins TRBV20-1 to TRBJ1-1; TRBD1 might be the D (5 bases). Trimming took off 3 bases at V and 4 bases at J, with 9 bases between the two ends. CDR3 length equals 12 residues. CDR1 DFQATT and CDR2 SNEGSKA come from the germline V gene (reference sequence). The CDR3 here is CSASGGGTEAFF. CDR3 DNA sequence: TGCAGTGCTAGTGGGGGAGGCACTGAAGCTTTCTTT.

V gene TRBV5-8 combines with J gene TRBJ2-1; maybe TRBD1 (6 bases). CDR1 is SGHTS, CDR2 YDEGEE, per germline. The length of the CDR3 is 14 residues. Trimming left V 5 bases short and J 3 bases short, with 12 bases between. The CDR3 coding sequence is TGTGCCAGCAGGGGGGCGTGGGGCTACAATGAGCAGTTCTTC. Residues: CASRGAWGYNEQFF. Full variable domain (rest looked up from reference TRBV5-8 and TRBJ2-1): EAGVTQSPTHLIKTRGQQATLRCSPISGHTSVYWYQQALGLGLQFLLWYDEGEERNRGNFPPRFSGRQFPNYSSELNVNALELEDSALYLCASRGAWGYNEQFFGPGTRLTVL.

There are a few counts of this clonotype. This chain connects TRBV27 to TRBJ2-1, with TRBD2 identical over 9 bases. The germline CDR1 and CDR2 sequences are MNHEY and SMNVEV (reference sequence). Trimming at V came to 7 bases and at J to 2 bases, leaving 6 bases not matched to a gene. This CDR3 contains 15 residues. The CDR3 coding sequence is TGTGCCAGCACCTTAGCGGGGGCTCCCTACAATGAGCAGTTCTTC. Amino acid sequence: CASTLAGAPYNEQFF.

V and J are TRBV25-1 and TRBJ2-1; a weak D match, TRBD2 (6 bases). This CDR3 contains 12 residues. CDR1 is MGHDK and CDR2 is SYGVNS in the germline V gene. V was cut by 1 base and J by 8 bases, with 6 bases left in between. CDR3 sequence (DNA): TGTGCCAGCAGTGAATGGGGGGATGAGCAGTTCTTC. It specifies CASSEWGDEQFF.

There are many counts of this clonotype. The gene calls are TRBV11-2 and TRBJ2-3, with a weak D call TRBD2 (6 bases). CDR1 SGHAT and CDR2 FQNNGV come from the germline V gene. This CDR3 region has 15 residues. The V gene lost 5 bases and the J gene lost 0 bases, with 12 bases spanning the gap. CDR3: CASSRGTGSTDTQYF. DNA of the CDR3: TGTGCCAGCAGCCGCGGGACGGGCAGCACAGATACGCAGTATTTT.

This chain joins TRBV6-2 or TRBV6-3 and TRBJ2-7; the D gene could be TRBD1 or TRBD2 (5 bases each). The V and J ends lost 4 bases and 3 bases respectively, with 7 bases between them. This CDR3 is built from 12 residues. CDR1 and CDR2 from the germline V gene are MNHEY and SVGEGT. The CDR3 protein is CASSWDHYEQYF. CDR3 nucleotides: TGTGCCAGCAGTTGGGACCACTACGAGCAGTACTTC.

This clonotype was picked up many times. V is TRBV20-1 and J is TRBJ2-5; 8 bases are shared with TRBD1. CDR3 length: 14 amino acids. After removal of 5 bases from V and 4 bases from J, the junction contained 9 bases not matched to a gene. CDR1 DFQATT and CDR2 SNEGSKA come from the germline V gene (reference sequence). The CDR3 DNA sequence: TGCAGTGCTGGCGGCAGGGGGCAGGTAGAGACCCAGTACTTC. Its translation is CSAGGRGQVETQYF.

This rearrangement joins TRBV28 to TRBJ2-7, with TRBD1 identical over 9 bases. The CDR3 covers 13 residues. Germline V gene data show CDR1 as MDHEN and CDR2 as SYDVKM. With V trimmed by 10 bases and J by 2 bases, 6 bases remained unmatched. The CDR3 DNA reads as TGTGCCACCGGGACAGGGACTCCCTACGAGCAGTACTTC. Amino acids: CATGTGTPYEQYF.

This clonotype occurred a few times. The V call is TRBV19, the J call TRBJ2-7; possibly TRBD1 for D (6 bases). Trimming cost V 6 bases and J 5 bases, with 20 bases left between them. This CDR3 region has 15 residues. Germline lookup yields CDR1 LNHDA and CDR2 SQIVND (reference sequence). The CDR3 DNA sequence: TGTGCCAGTAGCGTTCAGGGGTGGACAGCCAACGAGCAGTACTTC. Protein product: CASSVQGWTANEQYF.

This clonotype was seen repeatedly, ten times or more. V and J are TRBV3-1 and TRBJ1-4; D call uncertain. The CDR3 totals 14 residues. V was cut by 1 base and J by 5 bases, with 8 bases left in between. The germline gives CDR1 LGHDT, CDR2 YNNKEL (reference sequence). CDR3 residues: CASSQGPFNEKLFF. The CDR3 coding sequence is TGTGCCAGCAGCCAAGGGCCTTTCAATGAAAAACTGTTTTTT.

The genes are TRBV18 and TRBJ1-1; a weak D match, TRBD1 (5 bases). V was clipped by 3 bases and J by 3 bases, with 8 bases between them. The CDR3 extends over 13 amino acids. Germline CDR1 reads KGHSH; CDR2 reads LQKENI. The CDR3 DNA sequence: TGTGCCAGCTCACCCAGGGTTTACACTGAAGCTTTCTTT. Translating gives CASSPRVYTEAFF.

The chain recombines TRBV5-1 with TRBJ2-7, with TRBD1 matching 9 bases. The CDR3 loop spans 15 amino acids. Trimming at V came to 4 bases and at J to 3 bases, leaving 8 bases not matched to a gene. Germline CDR1 reads SGHRS; CDR2 reads YFSETQ. CDR3 in amino acids: CASSPWTGDRYEQYF. The CDR3 coding sequence is TGCGCCAGCAGCCCATGGACAGGGGACCGCTACGAGCAGTACTTC.

The V gene is TRBV5-4, the J gene TRBJ2-5; 11 bases agree with TRBD2. V lost 4 bases and J lost 3; bases outside the gene matches: 8. CDR3 size: 16 residues. Germline assignment: CDR1 SGHNT and CDR2 YYREEE (reference sequence). Here the CDR3 reads CASSKVAGGLEETQYF. Here the CDR3 DNA reads TGTGCCAGCAGCAAAGTAGCGGGAGGGTTAGAAGAGACCCAGTACTTC.

V and J are TRBV15 and TRBJ2-3, with 10 nucleotides matching TRBD2. The trim removed 7 bases at V and 11 bases at J, leaving 24 bases unmatched. The CDR3 length is 18 residues. CDR1 is LNHNV, CDR2 YYDKDF, per germline (reference sequence). CDR3 nucleotides: TGTGCCACCACGCAGAAGGCCACGAGGGCTAGCGGGAGTGATCAGCAGTATTTT. It encodes CATTQKATRASGSDQQYF.

In this sample, this clonotype turned up a few times. The chain couples TRBV6-5 to TRBJ2-6; unclear D gene. Trimming cost V 7 bases and J 0 bases, with 13 bases left between them. There are 16 residues in the CDR3. In germline, CDR1 is MNHEY, CDR2 SVGAGI. DNA for the CDR3: TGTGCCAGCAAACTGGAGAGGTTCTCTGGGGCCAACGTCCTGACTTTC. Its translation: CASKLERFSGANVLTF.